Listed here are 30 T cell receptor beta chains from one sample, sequenced in a study of T cell repertoires in cytomegalovirus infection. These receptors' targets are unknown. Each CDR3 protein gets one entry after TCRdb re-called the reads with MiXCR. Here the sample spans 90,000 to 110,000 distinct CDR3 sequences, about 30% being singletons. This specimen consisted of CD8+ T cells from cultured PBMCs, obtained from culture after CMV antigen stimulation. These TCRs come from a human donor in good health (CMV status not recorded). Some clones in this sample may be carry-over from other donors' samples.

The V gene is TRBV30, the J gene TRBJ1-1; D not resolved. The CDR3 spans 12 residues. Trimming removed 2 bases from V and 0 bases from J, with 4 bases in between. The germline gives CDR1 GTSNPN, CDR2 SVGIG (reference sequence). The CDR3 bases are TGTGCCTGGAGTCCGCTGAACACTGAAGCTTTCTTT. It encodes CAWSPLNTEAFF.

V and J are TRBV12-3 or TRBV12-4 and TRBJ1-4; D remains unclear. The V and J ends lost 7 bases and 8 bases respectively, with 14 bases between them. The CDR3 is 13 residues long. The CDR3 region has the DNA TGTGCCAGCACCCACGCCCCAGGCGAAAAACTGTTTTTT. Amino acids: CASTHAPGEKLFF.

The CDR3 nucleotides read TGTGCCAGCAGCTTATATTTGACGGGGGGGGATACGCAGTATTTT. Translated, it gives CASSLYLTGGDTQYF. The rearrangement uses TRBV7-2 and TRBJ2-3; TRBD2 aligns across 8 bases. V lost 2 bases and J lost 6; bases outside the gene matches: 7. Germline loops: CDR1 SGHTA, CDR2 FQGNSA. The CDR3 extends over 15 amino acids.

This clonotype was seen a few times. The chain links TRBV3-1 to TRBJ2-3; a possible D gene is TRBD2 (6 bases). Trimming stripped 1 base from V and 0 bases from J, with 14 bases between. The CDR3 covers 17 residues. Germline lookup yields CDR1 LGHDT and CDR2 YNNKEL (reference sequence). CDR3 amino acids: CASSQVLARASTDTQYF. As DNA, the CDR3 is TGTGCCAGCAGCCAAGTACTAGCCAGGGCCAGCACAGATACGCAGTATTTT.

In its sample, this clonotype was seen many times. This chain links TRBV11-2 with TRBJ1-1; D is uncertain. This CDR3 comprises 12 residues. Germline V lookup: CDR1 SGHAT, CDR2 FQNNGV. Trimming took 2 bases from V and 4 from J, leaving 5 bases between them. The CDR3 sequence is CASSLFGTEAFF. CDR3 in DNA: TGTGCCAGCAGCTTATTCGGCACTGAAGCTTTCTTT.

This clonotype showed up many times. The chain recombines TRBV7-2 with TRBJ2-1, with TRBD2 matching 11 bases. The J segment lost 8 bases and the V segment lost 4 bases, leaving 4 bases of the junction unmatched. Germline CDR1 reads SGHTA; CDR2 reads FQGNSA. This CDR3 is built from 14 residues. The CDR3 region is CASSYSGGAHEQFF. The CDR3 DNA reads as TGTGCCAGCAGCTATAGCGGGGGGGCCCATGAGCAGTTCTTC.

This clonotype was picked up many times. This sequence joins TRBV19 and TRBJ2-1; 8 bases fit TRBD1. Losses at the gene ends were 3 bases for V and 4 bases for J; bases not matched to a gene: 11. This CDR3 contains 17 residues. The V gene's germline CDR1 is LNHDA and CDR2 SQIVND (reference sequence). The CDR3 loop reads CASSILPGQEPYNEQFF. The CDR3, as DNA: TGTGCCAGTAGTATTCTTCCGGGACAGGAGCCTTACAATGAGCAGTTCTTC.

Only a few counts were recorded for this clonotype. The genes are TRBV5-1 and TRBJ1-2; maybe TRBD1 (5 bases). Germline values: CDR1 SGHRS, CDR2 YFSETQ. The V end lost 3 bases, the J end lost 4 bases, and 19 bases lay between the germline ends. The CDR3 extends over 16 amino acids. The CDR3 spells CASSSLPGALSYGYTF. CDR3 nucleotide sequence: TGCGCCAGCAGCTCCCTTCCCGGGGCTCTCTCCTATGGCTACACCTTC.

This chain connects TRBV4-1 to TRBJ2-2; 9 nucleotides line up with TRBD1. The junction had 7 bases not matched to a gene; V was cut back by 4 bases and J by 4 bases. Germline V gene data show CDR1 as MGHRA and CDR2 as YSYEKL. CDR3 size: 16 residues. The CDR3 DNA follows: TGCGCCAGCAGCCCGGGACAGGGAAGGGCCACCGGGGAGCTGTTTTTT. Translated: CASSPGQGRATGELFF.

A note on this clonotype: A read error may account for a junction end that differs from germline. The chain employs TRBV12-3 or TRBV12-4 and TRBJ1-5; D remains ambiguous. CDR3 length equals 14 residues. CDR3 DNA: TGTGCCAGCAGCTTAGCTAGGGCCAAACAGCCCCAGCATTTT. It encodes CASSLARAKQPQHF.

Comments on this clonotype: This sequence may be a read error, since a much larger clone differs from it by one base. The V and J genes are TRBV12-3 or TRBV12-4 and TRBJ1-1; D perhaps matches TRBD1 (5 bases). The CDR3 is 15 residues long. The CDR3 here is CASGAGRGMNSEAFF. CDR3 bases: TGTGCCAGCGGCGCAGGGAGGGGAATGAACTCTGAAGCTTTCTTT.

This clonotype was recorded many times. V usage is TRBV6-1 and J usage is TRBJ1-4; D not resolved. CDR3 length: 12 amino acids. Germline V gene lookup returns CDR1 MNHNS and CDR2 SASEGT. V gave up 7 bases and J gave up 4 bases, with 7 bases separating them. CDR3: CASMGLNEKLFF. CDR3 in DNA: TGTGCCAGCATGGGTCTTAATGAAAAACTGTTTTTT.

On this clonotype itself: Lacking the conserved final phenylalanine or tryptophan, this CDR3 likely reflects a read error. The limits of the CDR3 on the DNA are not certain, so only TCRdb's listed CDR3 is given. V is TRBV23-1 and J is TRBJ2-2; the D call in the table, TRBD1, was not verified against the DNA. TRBV23-1 is assigned to the ORF class and has an uncertain function. The CDR3 is 13 amino acids in total, end residues counted. CDR3 sequence: CANSQLGVGQVRD.

There are many counts of this clonotype. The V and J genes are TRBV11-1 and TRBJ2-5; D call uncertain. The CDR3 length is 16 residues. Per the germline V gene, CDR1 is SGHAT and CDR2 is FQDESV (reference sequence). V lost 2 bases and J lost 5, with 18 bases in between. The CDR3 DNA is TGTGCCAGCAGCTTAAACCCCCGGGCCCCCGGGGAGACCCAGTACTTC. Protein sequence: CASSLNPRAPGETQYF.

The CDR3 sequence: CASSPRPGQGTEAFF. CDR3 DNA: TGTGCCAGTAGTCCCCGGCCAGGGCAGGGCACTGAAGCTTTCTTT. V usage is TRBV19 and J usage is TRBJ1-1; TRBD1 is a possible D gene (5 bases). This CDR3 region has 15 residues. CDR1 LNHDA and CDR2 SQIVND come from the germline V gene (reference sequence). V was trimmed by 5 bases and J by 4 bases, leaving 17 bases between them.

V is TRBV6-5 and J is TRBJ1-1; unclear D gene. The CDR3 is made up of 12 amino acids. CDR1 and CDR2 (germline): MNHEY, SVGAGI. The V end lost 11 bases, the J end lost 3 bases, and 13 bases lay between the germline ends. CDR3 in amino acids: CAGSGSDTEAFF. The CDR3 coding sequence is TGTGCCGGATCTGGGTCGGACACTGAAGCTTTCTTT.

The rearrangement joins TRBV20-1 to TRBJ2-1; 10 bases agree with TRBD1. The junction had 9 bases not matched to a gene; V was cut back by 3 bases and J by 7 bases. Germline CDR1 reads DFQATT; CDR2 reads SNEGSKA (reference sequence). This CDR3 spans 15 amino acids. The DNA for the CDR3 is TGCAGTGCTAGTTCCCCCGACAGGGGGCAGAATGAGCAGTTCTTC. Translated, it gives CSASSPDRGQNEQFF.

The V and J genes are TRBV6-5 and TRBJ1-1; D might be TRBD1 (5 bases). Trimming stripped 4 bases from V and 8 bases from J, with 8 bases between. The length of the CDR3 is 11 residues. CDR1 and CDR2 from the germline V gene are MNHEY and SVGAGI. The CDR3 nucleotides are TGTGCCAGCAGTTTCTACAGGGAAGCTTTCTTT. It is translated as CASSFYREAFF.

The chain links TRBV4-1 to TRBJ1-2; the D gene is possibly TRBD1 (6 bases). Germline V lookup: CDR1 MGHRA, CDR2 YSYEKL. The CDR3 runs to 15 residues. The germline V and J ends were trimmed by 0 bases and 4 bases, with 12 bases remaining between them. As DNA, the CDR3 is TGCGCCAGCAGCCAAGATACAGGGATCAGCTATGGCTACACCTTC. Protein product: CASSQDTGISYGYTF.

This clonotype showed up just a few times. The V call is TRBV7-9, the J call TRBJ1-5; D remains ambiguous. Trimming stripped 2 bases from V and 4 bases from J, with 3 bases between. The CDR3 runs to 12 residues. The V gene's germline CDR1 is SEHNR and CDR2 FQNEAQ (reference sequence). CDR3 DNA: TGTGCCAGCAGCTTACAAAATCAGCCCCAGCATTTT. Residues: CASSLQNQPQHF.

The rearrangement uses TRBV7-2 and TRBJ2-3; D is perhaps TRBD2 (7 bases). The CDR3 totals 17 residues. Germline loops: CDR1 SGHTA, CDR2 FQGNSA. V was cut by 5 bases and J by 6 bases, with 24 bases left in between. In DNA, the CDR3 is TGTGCCAGCAGCCCCGACAACGGGGGGCCGCCCGGGGATACGCAGTATTTT. Translating gives CASSPDNGGPPGDTQYF.

The chain carries TRBV15 and TRBJ1-1; D not certain. This CDR3 has 12 amino acids. Trimming took off 5 bases at V and 2 bases at J, with 6 bases between the two ends. The germline gives CDR1 LNHNV, CDR2 YYDKDF (reference sequence). The CDR3 sequence: CATSYQNTEAFF. CDR3 in DNA: TGTGCCACCAGCTACCAAAACACTGAAGCTTTCTTT.

The chain has TRBV4-1 and TRBJ2-2; TRBD1 matches 10 bases. The CDR3 sequence is 14 residues long. Germline V gene lookup returns CDR1 MGHRA and CDR2 YSYEKL. V dropped 4 bases and J dropped 8; count of bases not matched to a gene: 4. The CDR3 loop reads CASSPRTGGGELFF. The CDR3 coding sequence is TGCGCCAGCAGCCCGCGGACAGGGGGAGGGGAGCTGTTTTTT.

The chain couples TRBV28 to TRBJ2-3; D unresolved. The CDR3 length is 13 residues. Germline lookup yields CDR1 MDHEN and CDR2 SYDVKM. The V gene lost 5 bases and the J gene lost 2 bases, with 8 bases spanning the gap. Written as DNA, the CDR3 is TGTGCCAGCAGTCCGCCTGACACAGATACGCAGTATTTT. This translates into CASSPPDTDTQYF.

The CDR3, as DNA: TGTGCCAGCAGCTTAGGGGATGGCAAAAACATTCAGTACTTC. Protein: CASSLGDGKNIQYF. This chain joins TRBV7-9 and TRBJ2-4; no firm D call. Looked up from germline, CDR1 is SEHNR and CDR2 is FQNEAQ (reference sequence). The CDR3 sequence is 14 residues long. V gave up 1 base and J gave up 3 bases, with 7 bases separating them.

CDR3 sequence reads: CATALAGGPEETQYF. CDR3 coding DNA: TGTGCCACCGCACTAGCGGGGGGGCCGGAAGAGACCCAGTACTTC. The chain recombines TRBV10-3 with TRBJ2-5, with TRBD2 identical over 13 bases. The CDR3 contains 15 residues. V was clipped by 10 bases and J by 3 bases; unmatched bases: 8. CDR1 and CDR2 from the germline V gene are ENHRY and SYGVKD.

This clonotype was observed a handful of times. The rearrangement joins TRBV24-1 to TRBJ2-1, with TRBD1 identical over 8 bases. V shed 3 bases, J shed 2 bases, and the junction held 5 bases outside the gene matches. The CDR3 spans 16 residues. From germline, CDR1 is KGHDR and CDR2 SFDVKD. The CDR3 bases are TGTGCCACCAGTGATACTGGACAGGGACCCTACAATGAGCAGTTCTTC. Amino acid sequence: CATSDTGQGPYNEQFF.

This clonotype appeared many times. The chain has TRBV7-8 and TRBJ1-2, with 8 bases identical to TRBD1. Germline loops: CDR1 SGHVS, CDR2 FQNEAQ. The V segment lost 1 base and the J segment 10 bases; nucleotides outside the gene matches: 14. This CDR3 has 16 residues. The CDR3: CASSLGYSGDRPPYTF. CDR3 coding DNA: TGTGCCAGCAGCTTAGGATACTCTGGGGACAGGCCCCCCTACACCTTC.

V gene TRBV9 combines with J gene TRBJ1-1, with TRBD1 as a possible D gene (6 bases). The CDR3 sequence is 15 residues long. Germline CDR1 is SGDLS and CDR2 is YYNGEE. With 4 bases removed from V and 4 bases from J, the gap between germline ends came to 17 bases. The CDR3 coding sequence is TGTGCCAGCAGCATTGGACAGTCCCTTGGCACTGAAGCTTTCTTT. It yields the protein CASSIGQSLGTEAFF. The complete variable domain, with remaining parts taken from reference TRBV9 and TRBJ1-1, reads DSGVTQTPKHLITATGQRVTLRCSPRSGDLSVYWYQQSLDQGLQFLIQYYNGEERAKGNILERFSAQQFPDLHSELNLSSLELGDSALYFCASSIGQSLGTEAFFGQGTRLTVV.

This clonotype occurred a few times. The DNA is left out, because the CDR3 cannot be placed on it with certainty; the CDR3 is given as TCRdb lists it. This sequence joins TRBV29-1 and TRBJ1-3. The CDR3 is 14 residues long, counting both termini. Germline V CDR1 and CDR2: SQVTM, ANQGSEA. This chain's CDR3 is CSVWEWDSGNTIYF.